This T cell receptor (beta chain) comes out of a study of T cells after yellow fever vaccination. Overall study context: Low-cell-number fractions were prepared with SMART-Seq v4 Ultra Low Input. Whole-study results and caveats: By day 5 rather than day 15, the secondary response had peaked, though it was weaker.

The CDR3 covers 15 residues. With V trimmed by 6 bases and J by 3 bases, 9 bases remained unmatched. A 5'RACE template-switching step, the method used to make TCR cDNA, added a universal primer site and UMIs. MiXCR, applied by TCRdb to the 5' RACE reads, yields one record per CDR3 protein. The sample has 140,000 to 150,000 distinct CDR3 sequences; 6.6% are singletons. At least ten counts were recorded for this clonotype. Antigen unknown. This TCR derives from a young man who received the YFV17D yellow fever vaccine. The genes are TRBV12-3 or TRBV12-4 and TRBJ2-7; 9 bases are shared with TRBD2. The material was CD4+ T cells sorted from PBMCs, obtained 10 days after the yellow fever booster vaccination. In DNA form, the CDR3 reads TGTGCCAGCAGCCAAGCGGGAGGATTACTCTACGAGCAGTACTTC. Translating gives CASSQAGGLLYEQYF.